This T cell receptor (beta chain) comes out of a study of immune characterization of retroperitoneal liposarcoma. A single record per CDR3 protein comes from TCRdb applying MiXCR to the PCR reads. The repertoire holds 12,000 or so distinct CDR3 sequences, with about a quarter as singletons. This CDR3 has 15 amino acids. V was shortened by 5 bases and J by 0 bases, with 13 bases between the two germline ends. CDR1 MNHEY and CDR2 SMNVEV come from the germline V gene (reference sequence). The chain has TRBV27 and TRBJ2-5; no definite D call. The sequence was obtained from a female donor with retroperitoneal liposarcoma. Sequenced sample: tumor tissue. Here the CDR3 DNA reads TGTGCCAGCAGTGACAAGCAGGAGTACCAAGAGACCCAGTACTTC. Protein sequence: CASSDKQEYQETQYF.